The rows below give T cell receptor beta chains drawn from one sample of a study of blood T cell repertoires in COVID-19. Sequencing was performed with immunoSEQ multiplex PCR; in TCRdb, only in-frame clones are kept and a portion is missing. The sample lists about 160,000 clones, more than 70% occurring once. The sequenced sample was PBMCs or T cells enriched from blood (not recorded which). The receptor source for this set is a man aged 55 to 70 who had recovered from COVID-19. Both conserved end residues are part of each CDR3. The order of the fields is V gene, clone size, J gene, D gene, CDR3 protein, CDR3 DNA. A D gene is named only where the DNA matches it firmly. Expanded clones are given a class, and other clones once, few, many or no size at all.

V gene: TRBV21-1; clone size: .; J gene: TRBJ1-2; D gene: .; CDR3 protein: CASSKGSGGPSLDYGYTF; CDR3 DNA: TGTGCCAGCAGCAAAGGATCGGGGGGCCCTTCGCTTGACTATGGCTACACCTTC
V gene: TRBV5-1; clone size: .; J gene: TRBJ1-4; D gene: TRBD1; CDR3 protein: CASSILTGENEKLFF; CDR3 DNA: TGCGCCAGCAGCATCTTGACAGGGGAGAATGAAAAACTGTTTTTT
V gene: TRBV5-4; clone size: .; J gene: TRBJ1-1; D gene: TRBD1; CDR3 protein: CASRTGGYDTEAFF; CDR3 DNA: TGTGCCTCCAGGACAGGGGGGTATGACACTGAAGCTTTCTTT
V gene: TRBV19; clone size: .; J gene: TRBJ2-7; D gene: TRBD1; CDR3 protein: CASSTKQGLRPYEQYF; CDR3 DNA: TGTGCCAGTAGCACGAAACAGGGGCTTAGGCCCTACGAGCAGTACTTC
V gene: TRBV2; clone size: many; J gene: TRBJ2-1; D gene: .; CDR3 protein: CASSEAGAWEQFF; CDR3 DNA: TGTGCCAGCAGTGAAGCGGGGGCTTGGGAGCAGTTCTTC
V gene: TRBV6-5; clone size: .; J gene: TRBJ2-1; D gene: TRBD1; CDR3 protein: CVASQGTAEQFF; CDR3 DNA: TGTGTGGCCTCCCAAGGGACAGCTGAGCAGTTCTTC
V gene: TRBV2; clone size: .; J gene: TRBJ2-4; D gene: .; CDR3 protein: CASIGGVAKNIQYF; CDR3 DNA: TGTGCCAGCATTGGTGGAGTAGCCAAAAACATTCAGTACTTC
V gene: TRBV3-1/TRBV3-2; clone size: .; J gene: TRBJ1-4; D gene: .; CDR3 protein: CASSQTSYNEKLFF; CDR3 DNA: TGTGCCAGCAGCCAAACTTCCTATAATGAAAAACTGTTTTTT
V gene: TRBV24-1; clone size: .; J gene: TRBJ1-5; D gene: .; CDR3 protein: CATSDPKDSNPNQPQHF; CDR3 DNA: TGTGCCACCAGTGATCCGAAGGACAGCAATCCCAATCAGCCCCAGCATTTT
V gene: TRBV19; clone size: .; J gene: TRBJ1-5; D gene: .; CDR3 protein: CASSNRGGNQPQHF; CDR3 DNA: TGTGCCAGTAGTAATAGGGGCGGCAATCAGCCCCAGCATTTT
V gene: TRBV27; clone size: .; J gene: TRBJ2-1; D gene: .; CDR3 protein: CASSFQDNPYNEQFF; CDR3 DNA: TGTGCCAGCAGTTTTCAGGACAACCCTTACAATGAGCAGTTCTTC
V gene: TRBV19; clone size: once; J gene: TRBJ1-2; D gene: .; CDR3 protein: CASSPPVGAQLFYGYTF; CDR3 DNA: TGTGCCAGTAGTCCCCCCGTAGGGGCGCAACTATTCTATGGCTACACCTTC
V gene: TRBV10-3; clone size: .; J gene: TRBJ2-3; D gene: TRBD2; CDR3 protein: CAISVELAGRDTQYF; CDR3 DNA: TGTGCCATCAGTGTAGAACTAGCGGGGAGGGATACGCAGTATTTT
V gene: TRBV27; clone size: .; J gene: TRBJ2-1; D gene: .; CDR3 protein: CASSFFSVGNEQFF; CDR3 DNA: TGTGCCAGCAGTTTCTTCAGCGTCGGCAATGAGCAGTTCTTC
V gene: TRBV19; clone size: .; J gene: TRBJ2-3; D gene: .; CDR3 protein: CASSPAGVSTDTQYF; CDR3 DNA: TGTGCCAGTAGTCCGGCCGGGGTTAGCACAGATACGCAGTATTTT
V gene: TRBV28; clone size: .; J gene: TRBJ2-3; D gene: .; CDR3 protein: CASSREADTQYF; CDR3 DNA: TGTGCCAGCAGTAGGGAGGCAGATACGCAGTATTTT
V gene: TRBV27; clone size: .; J gene: TRBJ1-2; D gene: TRBD1; CDR3 protein: CASRWTGGFSGYTF; CDR3 DNA: TGTGCCAGCAGGTGGACAGGCGGCTTCTCTGGCTACACCTTC
V gene: TRBV6-1; clone size: few; J gene: TRBJ1-5; D gene: TRBD1; CDR3 protein: CASSGEFRTGGGQPQHF; CDR3 DNA: TGTGCCAGCAGTGGTGAGTTTAGGACAGGGGGCGGGCAGCCCCAGCATTTT
V gene: TRBV20-1; clone size: .; J gene: TRBJ2-7; D gene: TRBD1; CDR3 protein: CSAGVAGGSYEQYF; CDR3 DNA: TGCAGTGCTGGTGTCGCAGGGGGCTCCTACGAGCAGTACTTC
V gene: TRBV5-1; clone size: .; J gene: TRBJ2-1; D gene: .; CDR3 protein: CASSSSGPTYNEQFF; CDR3 DNA: TGCGCCAGCAGCTCAAGCGGGCCGACCTACAATGAGCAGTTCTTC
V gene: TRBV6-4; clone size: .; J gene: TRBJ2-1; D gene: .; CDR3 protein: CASSDSVGGGNEQFF; CDR3 DNA: TGTGCCAGCAGTGACTCGGTGGGAGGTGGGAATGAGCAGTTCTTC
V gene: TRBV6-1; clone size: .; J gene: TRBJ2-5; D gene: TRBD2; CDR3 protein: CASSELAGLQETQYF; CDR3 DNA: TGTGCCAGCAGTGAACTAGCGGGGCTCCAAGAGACCCAGTACTTC
V gene: TRBV12-3/TRBV12-4; clone size: .; J gene: TRBJ2-1; D gene: .; CDR3 protein: CASSLADSHEQFF; CDR3 DNA: TGTGCCAGCAGTTTAGCCGACAGTCATGAGCAGTTCTTC
V gene: TRBV5-4; clone size: .; J gene: TRBJ1-2; D gene: .; CDR3 protein: CASSMGRGANYGYTF; CDR3 DNA: TGTGCCAGCAGCATGGGACGGGGAGCTAACTATGGCTACACCTTC
V gene: TRBV7-9; clone size: .; J gene: TRBJ1-1; D gene: TRBD1; CDR3 protein: CASSLAGTVTEAFF; CDR3 DNA: TGTGCCAGCAGCTTAGCCGGGACAGTCACTGAAGCTTTCTTT
V gene: TRBV7-9; clone size: .; J gene: TRBJ2-3; D gene: TRBD2; CDR3 protein: CASSLGLAGANSTDTQYF; CDR3 DNA: TGTGCCAGCAGCTTAGGACTAGCGGGGGCCAATAGCACAGATACGCAGTATTTT
V gene: TRBV6-5; clone size: many; J gene: TRBJ2-2; D gene: .; CDR3 protein: CASSYQDTGELFF; CDR3 DNA: TGTGCCAGCAGTTACCAGGACACCGGGGAGCTGTTTTTT
V gene: TRBV15; clone size: .; J gene: TRBJ2-7; D gene: .; CDR3 protein: CATSFRGTLSYEQYF; CDR3 DNA: TGTGCCACCAGCTTCCGGGGTACCCTCTCCTACGAGCAGTACTTC
V gene: TRBV11-3; clone size: .; J gene: TRBJ2-1; D gene: .; CDR3 protein: CASSLDPIRNEQFF; CDR3 DNA: TGTGCCAGCAGCTTAGATCCCATTAGAAATGAGCAGTTCTTC
V gene: TRBV18; clone size: .; J gene: TRBJ2-2; D gene: TRBD2; CDR3 protein: CASSQRDYPSNTGELFF; CDR3 DNA: TGTGCCAGCTCACAACGGGACTACCCATCGAACACCGGGGAGCTGTTTTTT
V gene: TRBV7-9; clone size: .; J gene: TRBJ1-6; D gene: .; CDR3 protein: CASRAKRALNSPLHF; CDR3 DNA: TGTGCCAGCAGAGCGAAGAGGGCCCTTAATTCACCCCTCCACTTT
V gene: TRBV3-1/TRBV3-2; clone size: .; J gene: TRBJ1-6; D gene: .; CDR3 protein: CASSPSGQYNSPLHF; CDR3 DNA: TGTGCCAGCAGCCCCAGCGGACAGTATAATTCACCCCTCCACTTT
V gene: TRBV7-6; clone size: .; J gene: TRBJ2-7; D gene: .; CDR3 protein: CASSFQTSGEQYF; CDR3 DNA: TGTGCCAGCAGCTTCCAGACATCGGGGGAGCAGTACTTC
V gene: TRBV6-5; clone size: .; J gene: TRBJ1-2; D gene: TRBD1; CDR3 protein: CASVRTGQGNYGYTF; CDR3 DNA: TGTGCCAGCGTTCGGACGGGACAGGGCAACTATGGCTACACCTTC
V gene: TRBV27; clone size: .; J gene: TRBJ1-2; D gene: .; CDR3 protein: CASSFRPGNVDGYTF; CDR3 DNA: TGTGCCAGCAGTTTCCGTCCAGGGAATGTTGATGGCTACACCTTC
V gene: TRBV6-5; clone size: .; J gene: TRBJ1-1; D gene: .; CDR3 protein: CASSYGQSTEAFF; CDR3 DNA: TGTGCCAGCAGTTACGGGCAGTCAACGGAAGCTTTCTTT
V gene: TRBV7-2; clone size: once; J gene: TRBJ2-1; D gene: .; CDR3 protein: CASSSVRVDEQFF; CDR3 DNA: TGTGCCAGCAGCTCTGTTAGAGTTGATGAGCAGTTCTTC
V gene: TRBV28; clone size: .; J gene: TRBJ2-7; D gene: TRBD1; CDR3 protein: CASSLYRGRYEQYF; CDR3 DNA: TGTGCCAGCAGTTTATACAGGGGGCGATACGAGCAGTACTTC
V gene: TRBV27; clone size: .; J gene: TRBJ1-2; D gene: TRBD1; CDR3 protein: CASSFAGGVYGYTF; CDR3 DNA: TGTGCCAGCAGTTTCGCAGGGGGCGTTTATGGCTACACCTTC
V gene: TRBV5-6; clone size: .; J gene: TRBJ1-4; D gene: TRBD1; CDR3 protein: CASSPGTGPNEKLFF; CDR3 DNA: TGTGCCAGCAGCCCAGGGACAGGACCAAATGAAAAACTGTTTTTT
V gene: TRBV30; clone size: few; J gene: TRBJ1-5; D gene: .; CDR3 protein: CAWNRGARNQPQHF; CDR3 DNA: TGTGCCTGGAATCGGGGGGCCCGGAACCAGCCCCAGCATTTT
V gene: TRBV7-3; clone size: once; J gene: TRBJ1-2; D gene: TRBD1; CDR3 protein: CASSFPGGPDGYTF; CDR3 DNA: TGTGCCAGCAGCTTCCCAGGGGGTCCCGATGGCTACACCTTC
V gene: TRBV10-3; clone size: .; J gene: TRBJ2-1; D gene: TRBD2; CDR3 protein: CAISESGLAGNEQFF; CDR3 DNA: TGTGCCATCAGTGAGTCCGGACTAGCAGGGAATGAGCAGTTCTTC
V gene: TRBV7-6; clone size: .; J gene: TRBJ2-2; D gene: TRBD1; CDR3 protein: CASSRGQGFTGELFF; CDR3 DNA: TGTGCCAGCAGCCGGGGACAGGGGTTCACCGGGGAGCTGTTTTTT
V gene: TRBV23-1; clone size: few; J gene: TRBJ2-7; D gene: .; CDR3 protein: CASSHPDSLRAYEQYF; CDR3 DNA: TGCGCCAGCAGTCACCCGGACAGCCTGAGAGCCTACGAGCAGTACTTC
V gene: TRBV21-1; clone size: .; J gene: TRBJ2-5; D gene: .; CDR3 protein: CASGGELGFGETQYF; CDR3 DNA: TGTGCCAGCGGAGGGGAGCTAGGCTTTGGGGAGACCCAGTACTTC
V gene: TRBV7-9; clone size: .; J gene: TRBJ2-7; D gene: TRBD2; CDR3 protein: CASSLITSALTYEQYF; CDR3 DNA: TGTGCCAGCAGCTTAATCACTAGCGCATTGACCTACGAGCAGTACTTC
V gene: TRBV14; clone size: .; J gene: TRBJ1-1; D gene: .; CDR3 protein: CASSQDQWGEAFF; CDR3 DNA: TGTGCCAGCAGCCAAGATCAGTGGGGCGAAGCTTTCTTT